The entry below describes one T cell receptor (beta chain). The antigen it recognizes is unknown. Base quality data are lacking; no much larger clone is found one base away. This record comes from a study of robustness of blood B and T cell sequencing listed by TCRdb under 2018. Concerning the study at large: The study aimed to determine how much peripheral blood is needed to reliably characterize an individual's TCRbeta and IgG repertoires. Each of the roughly ten independently drawn blood samples had its TCRbeta and IgG repertoires measured. As technical replicates, two replicate TCRbeta cDNA libraries were prepared from one shared RNA pool derived from a single 10 ml draw. The paper as a whole reports these results and caveats: Pooling tubes did not make the overlap of rare TCRbeta clonotypes any better, which implies that much larger blood volumes would be needed to capture those rare clonotypes. TCRbeta rarefaction curves did not fully plateau, suggesting under-sequencing or many low-abundance clonotypes. Across technical replicate libraries, almost 95% of the top 10,000 TCRbeta clonotypes in one library were also found in the other. The 1,000 most abundant TCRbeta clonotypes from the pooled draws were detected in every single 10 ml sample. When 3 or 4 tubes (roughly 30-45 ml blood) were combined, saturation was approached in coverage of the top 10,000 TCRbeta clonotypes. EDTA tubes required immediate fractionation, limiting use in multi-site collections. One pair of TCRbeta libraries showed evidence of cross-contamination, likely from batch processing; the shared UMI-sequence pairs were removed.

Library prep was done by PCR. These reads were obtained on an Illumina MiSeq. Synthesis of cDNA relied on SMARTScribe reverse transcriptase together with a 5' template-switch oligo that added a universal priming site. Each cDNA molecule was tagged by a 12-nucleotide random unique molecular identifier (UMI) carried on the template-switch oligo. During reverse transcription, TCRbeta transcripts were targeted by chain-specific reverse primers. Leftover template-switch adapters were removed by uracil DNA glycosylase treatment, and cDNA was purified using a Qiagen MinElute kit. For the first PCR, KAPA HiFi HotStart ReadyMix was used for 20 to 25 cycles, with amplification split across four 50 ul reactions containing step-out primers. Products of the first-round PCR were gel-purified before additional amplification. Illumina Nextera adapters were attached in a second PCR of approximately 8 cycles, and the libraries were then purified and pooled. For each TCRbeta molecule, the UMI barcode was captured by a 50-nucleotide 5' read. For the original study's pipeline: The MIGEC toolkit was used to group reads by UMI into consensus reads. Forward and reverse consensus reads were merged with PEAR to produce final reads. A custom decontamination script removed identical UMI-sequence pairs shared across libraries, treating them as cross-sample contamination. V(D)J assignment and CDR3 extraction were performed with MIGMAP, a wrapper around IgBLAST. TCR clonotypes were defined by identical V gene, J gene and CDR3 amino acid sequence; CDR1 and CDR2 were not sequenced. The public reads were run again by TCRdb, first through fastp at Q25 and then through MiXCR, and only productive beta chains were kept. Each CDR3 protein appears once, grouped with its most common genes and DNA. The authors' filters were not applied to this entry. Counted in this sample were under 4,500 distinct CDR3 sequences; around half of them appeared once. The ten largest account for more than 20% of the sample.

mRNA, which captures expressed receptors, was used instead of genomic DNA for quantification of TCRbeta repertoires. Without any cell sorting, leukocytes from the buffy coat were collected into Trizol, and RNA was extracted using the Direct-zol RNA MiniPrep Plus kit. To separate plasma, buffy coat and red blood cells, the EDTA blood tubes were centrifuged right away at 4 degrees C. Reading from cysteine to phenylalanine, the CDR3 counts 16 amino acids. Only the CDR3 DNA is retained, 48 bases long and in frame from the first base. The germline V gene encodes CDR1 SGHTS and CDR2 YDEGEE. Relative to germline, V is 0 bases shorter and J is 4 bases shorter, with 16 bases between their ends.

This chain is built from TRBV5-8 and TRBJ1-2; TRBD1 is perhaps the D gene, given 6 matching bases. The source is a human donor in good health. The sequenced sample was peripheral blood. CDR3 protein: CASSLGGTHLIYGYTF. The DNA is TGTGCCAGCAGCTTGGGCGGGACACACCTAATCTATGGCTACACCTTC.